These 9 T cell receptor beta chains were sequenced from one sample in a study of early T cells in non-severe SARS-CoV-2 infection. One entry per CDR3 protein, called by TCRdb with MiXCR from the 5' RACE reads. Among fewer than 40,000 distinct CDR3 sequences, more than 4% were seen once, and the ten largest hold about 6%. Sample: whole blood. These receptors were taken from an adult who was a healthcare worker with PCR-confirmed SARS-CoV-2 infection or an uninfected control (not recorded which).

This clonotype was recorded at least ten times. The rearrangement links TRBV7-9 to TRBJ1-5; D gene uncertain. The CDR3 has 14 amino acids. V lost 4 bases and J lost 2, with 9 bases in between. Germline V gene data show CDR1 as SEHNR and CDR2 as FQNEAQ (reference sequence). This CDR3 reads CASSSEFGNQPQHF. For the CDR3, the DNA is TGTGCCAGCAGCTCGGAGTTCGGCAATCAGCCCCAGCATTTT.

This clonotype showed up many times. This rearrangement joins TRBV18 to TRBJ1-3, with D unresolved. The CDR3 length is 16 residues. V was trimmed by 2 bases and J by 2 bases, leaving 13 bases between them. In germline, CDR1 is KGHSH, CDR2 LQKENI. The CDR3 here is CASSPDLETTGNTIYF. CDR3 nucleotides: TGTGCCAGCTCACCAGATTTGGAAACAACTGGAAACACCATATATTTT. Using reference TRBV18 and TRBJ1-3 for the parts outside the CDR3, the full variable domain is NAGVMQNPRHLVRRRGQEARLRCSPMKGHSHVYWYRQLPEEGLKFMVYLQKENIIDESGMPKERFSAEFPKEGPSILRIQQVVRGDSAAYFCASSPDLETTGNTIYFGEGSWLTVV.

This clonotype was observed at least ten times. V usage is TRBV18 and J usage is TRBJ2-3; D is unclear. CDR1 KGHSH and CDR2 LQKENI come from the germline V gene. The CDR3 length is 12 residues. The germline V and J ends were trimmed by 3 bases and 6 bases, with 7 bases remaining between them. Written as DNA, the CDR3 is TGTGCCAGCTCACCCTCGAGGGATACGCAGTATTTT. The encoded protein is CASSPSRDTQYF.

This clonotype was observed a few times. The chain employs TRBV3-1 and TRBJ1-1; 9 nucleotides match TRBD1. V lost 6 bases to trimming and J lost 1 base; unmatched junction nucleotides: 9. This CDR3 is built from 16 residues. The germline V gene has CDR1 LGHDT and CDR2 YNNKEL (reference sequence). The CDR3 coding sequence is TGTGCCAGCAGGCCAGGGGCGGGACAGGGGAACACTGAAGCTTTCTTT. It encodes CASRPGAGQGNTEAFF.

This clonotype was found many times. This rearrangement joins TRBV10-2 to TRBJ2-5; 10 bases fit TRBD1. The CDR3 sequence is 15 residues long. Per the germline V gene, CDR1 is WSHSY and CDR2 is SAAADI. V shed 2 bases, J shed 5 bases, and the junction held 5 bases outside the gene matches. CDR3 in amino acids: CASSEGDRGLETQYF. The CDR3 region has the DNA TGCGCCAGCAGTGAGGGAGACAGGGGGCTTGAGACCCAGTACTTC.

This clonotype appeared many times. V gene TRBV4-1 combines with J gene TRBJ2-6; D possibly corresponds to TRBD2 (5 bases). In germline, CDR1 is MGHRA, CDR2 YSYEKL. CDR3 length: 16 amino acids. V was clipped by 1 base and J by 0 bases, with 7 bases between them. As DNA, the CDR3 is TGCGCCAGCAGCCAAGCGGACTTCTCTGGGGCCAACGTCCTGACTTTC. Translating it yields CASSQADFSGANVLTF.

In this sample, this clonotype turned up many times. The V call is TRBV11-2, the J call TRBJ1-6; 7 bases are shared with TRBD1. The germline gives CDR1 SGHAT, CDR2 FQNNGV. V lost 4 bases to trimming and J lost 7 bases; unmatched junction nucleotides: 4. This CDR3 contains 14 residues. The CDR3 DNA is TGTGCCAGCAGCTCGCGACAGGGAAATTCACCCCTCCACTTT. It codes for CASSSRQGNSPLHF.

This clonotype was recorded at least ten times. V usage is TRBV10-3 and J usage is TRBJ2-7; unclear D gene. The CDR3 totals 13 residues. The V and J ends lost 6 bases and 0 bases respectively, with 9 bases between them. Germline V gene sequence: CDR1 ENHRY, CDR2 SYGVKD. The CDR3 is CAISEHLSYEQYF. CDR3 coding DNA: TGTGCCATCAGCGAACACCTCTCCTACGAGCAGTACTTC.

This clonotype has a count of ten or more. The V call is TRBV11-1, the J call TRBJ1-1, with D perhaps TRBD1 (5 bases). The CDR3 is made up of 13 amino acids. Germline assignment: CDR1 SGHAT and CDR2 FQDESV (reference sequence). V lost 5 bases and J 9 bases, leaving 16 bases between the germline ends. DNA for the CDR3: TGTGCCAGCAGCGTCAATAAAAGGGGTAAAGCTTTCTTT. Its protein is CASSVNKRGKAFF.